The clone carrying this TCR beta chain was found a few times. What it binds is not known. This record comes from a study of early T cells in non-severe SARS-CoV-2 infection. V was shortened by 3 bases and J by 6 bases, with 12 bases between the two germline ends. This CDR3 comprises 13 residues. CDR1 is SQVTM and CDR2 is ANQGSEA in the germline V gene. Each cDNA molecule carried a unique molecular identifier. One entry per CDR3 protein, called by TCRdb with MiXCR from the 5' RACE reads. Among roughly 100,000 distinct CDR3 sequences, about an eighth were seen once, and the ten largest hold 5% to 8%. Regarding the study as a whole: The matching step, a VDJdb search, favored anti-spike CD8 responses and missed private and CD4 specificities.

The sequenced sample consisted of whole blood. The chain joins TRBV29-1 to TRBJ2-1; D call uncertain. This clonotype was obtained from an adult who was a healthcare worker with PCR-confirmed SARS-CoV-2 infection or an uninfected control (not recorded which). CDR3: CSVDRTDINEQFF. CDR3 DNA sequence: TGCAGCGTTGATAGGACGGATATCAATGAGCAGTTCTTC.